This T cell receptor (beta chain) was sequenced for a study of breast tumors, draining lymph nodes, adjacent tissues. This clonotype showed up many times. Germline trimming cut 8 bases from V and 4 bases from J; bases unmatched to any gene: 2. Germline V gene lookup returns CDR1 MGHRA and CDR2 YSYEKL. The CDR3 length is 12 residues. TCRdb reprocessed the multiplex PCR reads via MiXCR and lists one record per CDR3 protein. Among approximately 45,000 distinct CDR3 sequences listed, under 25% were seen once. The chain combines TRBV4-1 with TRBJ2-3, with 8 bases matching TRBD2. The sequence came from a female donor with breast cancer. Some clones in this sample may be carry-over from other donors' samples. Source material: breast tumor tissue. The CDR3 here is CASRGGSDTQYF. CDR3 nucleotide sequence: TGCGCCAGCCGGGGGGGTTCAGATACGCAGTATTTT.